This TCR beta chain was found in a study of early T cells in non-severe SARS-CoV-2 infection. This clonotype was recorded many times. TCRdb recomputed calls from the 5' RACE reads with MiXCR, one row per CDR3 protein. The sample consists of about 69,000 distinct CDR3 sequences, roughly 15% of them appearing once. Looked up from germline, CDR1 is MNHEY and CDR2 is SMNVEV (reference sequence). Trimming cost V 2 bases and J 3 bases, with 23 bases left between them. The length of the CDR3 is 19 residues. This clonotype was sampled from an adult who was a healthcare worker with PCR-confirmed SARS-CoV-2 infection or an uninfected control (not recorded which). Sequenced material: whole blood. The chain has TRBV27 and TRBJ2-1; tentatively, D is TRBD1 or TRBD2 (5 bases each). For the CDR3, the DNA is TGTGCCAGCAGTTTACTCCGTACCCAGGGAGTACTTCTCTACAATGAGCAGTTCTTC. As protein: CASSLLRTQGVLLYNEQFF.